The 18 T cell receptor beta chains below come from one sample, sequenced in a study of T cell responses to AZD1222 COVID-19 vaccine. Assay used: immunoSEQ multiplex PCR; TCRdb lists only in-frame clones, some missing. The sample has approximately 180,000 clones, about nine tenths seen once; the top ten hold 2.5% to 3%. The sequenced sample was peripheral blood, obtained on day 0 of AZD1222 vaccination. All receptors come from an adult in good health.

The rearrangement joins TRBV27 to TRBJ2-1, with 11 bases lining up with TRBD2. Germline lookup yields CDR1 MNHEY and CDR2 SMNVEV (reference sequence). Losses at the gene ends were 6 bases for V and 12 bases for J; bases not matched to a gene: 22. This CDR3 spans 18 amino acids. CDR3 in amino acids: CASSREGSGRAAGGLQFF. In DNA, the CDR3 is TGTGCCAGCAGCCGAGAGGGTAGCGGGAGGGCCGCCGGGGGTCTGCAGTTCTTC.

The gene calls are TRBV19 and TRBJ1-5; a possible D gene is TRBD1 (5 bases). V was cut by 1 base and J by 11 bases, with 12 bases left in between. The CDR3 loop spans 13 amino acids. The germline CDR1 and CDR2 sequences are LNHDA and SQIVND (reference sequence). The CDR3 DNA reads as TGTGCCAGTAGTATAGGGGGGGGAAGGACCCAGCATTTT. It is translated as CASSIGGGRTQHF.

This clone was detected only a few times. The chain links TRBV11-3 to TRBJ1-1; possible D gene TRBD1, 5 bases. The germline V gene has CDR1 SGHNT and CDR2 YENEEA. Between the trimmed V and J ends, which lost 0 bases and 2 bases, there was a span of 7 bases. The CDR3 has 14 residues. Here the CDR3 DNA reads TGTGCCAGCAGCTTAGATCGGGGCAACACTGAAGCTTTCTTT. Translation gives CASSLDRGNTEAFF.

The V call is TRBV29-1, the J call TRBJ1-5, with D maybe TRBD1 (5 bases). V shed 5 bases and J shed 6 bases, with 11 bases lying between them. In germline, CDR1 is SQVTM, CDR2 ANQGSEA. This CDR3 is 12 amino acids long. The CDR3 nucleotides read TGCAGCGTTCGGGACGGGGGTCAGCCCCAGCATTTT. Its protein is CSVRDGGQPQHF.

This chain links TRBV7-8 with TRBJ1-5; possible D gene TRBD1, 6 bases. V shed 5 bases and J shed 0 bases, with 14 bases lying between them. The CDR3 extends over 16 amino acids. Germline V gives CDR1 SGHVS, CDR2 FQNEAQ. The CDR3 here is CASSQRTVGSNQPQHF. The CDR3, as DNA: TGTGCCAGCAGCCAAAGGACAGTCGGTAGCAATCAGCCCCAGCATTTT.

This clone appeared a single time. The genes are TRBV5-5 and TRBJ1-4; D unclear. Germline loops: CDR1 SGHKS, CDR2 YYEKEE (reference sequence). Trimming took 4 bases from V and 0 from J, leaving 4 bases between them. The CDR3 has 13 amino acids. The CDR3 DNA reads as TGTGCCAGCAGCCAGGCAACTAATGAAAAACTGTTTTTT. It yields the protein CASSQATNEKLFF. The whole variable domain, filled in from reference TRBV5-5 and TRBJ1-4, reads DAGVTQSPTHLIKTRGQQVTLRCSPISGHKSVSWYQQVLGQGPQFIFQYYEKEERGRGNFPDRFSARQFPNYSSELNVNALLLGDSALYLCASSQATNEKLFFGSGTQLSVL.

This clone came up once. Other DNA sequences of this sample code for an identical CDR3. The chain joins TRBV29-1 to TRBJ2-7; D possibly corresponds to TRBD1 (5 bases). CDR3 size: 12 residues. The V and J ends lost 3 bases and 4 bases respectively, with 10 bases between them. Germline CDR1 SQVTM, CDR2 ANQGSEA. CDR3 DNA: TGCAGCGTTGAGACAGCTGATTACGAGCAGTACTTC. Its translation is CSVETADYEQYF.

The chain links TRBV5-1 to TRBJ1-1, with D possibly TRBD1 on 5 matching bases. This CDR3 has 13 residues. V was cut by 2 bases and J by 5 bases, with 10 bases left in between. Germline V gene data show CDR1 as SGHRS and CDR2 as YFSETQ. The CDR3 nucleotides are TGCGCCAGCAGCTTCGAGGGGCGGACTGAAGCTTTCTTT. It specifies CASSFEGRTEAFF.

The V call is TRBV6-5, the J call TRBJ1-6, with a weak D call TRBD1 (5 bases). CDR3 length: 15 residues. Deletions cut 0 bases from V and 10 bases from J, with 13 bases between. Germline CDR1 and CDR2: MNHEY and SVGAGI. CDR3 amino acids: CASSYSDSATSPLHF. For the CDR3, the DNA is TGTGCCAGCAGTTACTCAGACAGCGCCACCTCACCCCTCCACTTT.

The CDR3 loop is CASSSGGGELFF. In DNA, the CDR3 is TGTGCCAGCAGCTCCGGGGGCGGGGAGCTGTTTTTT. V and J are TRBV9 and TRBJ2-2, with D perhaps TRBD2 (6 bases). From germline, CDR1 is SGDLS and CDR2 YYNGEE. Trimming cost V 4 bases and J 7 bases, with 8 bases left between them. This CDR3 region has 12 residues.

The rearrangement uses TRBV10-2 and TRBJ1-4, with 7 bases matching TRBD1. Per germline, CDR1 WSHSY and CDR2 SAAADI. The CDR3 covers 15 residues. V shed 7 bases, J shed 5 bases, and the junction held 10 bases outside the gene matches. CDR3 sequence: CASTRWTGTNEKLFF. The CDR3 bases are TGCGCCAGCACCCGGTGGACAGGAACGAATGAAAAACTGTTTTTT.

This chain joins TRBV27 and TRBJ1-6; 7 bases are shared with TRBD1. CDR1 and CDR2 (germline): MNHEY, SMNVEV (reference sequence). This CDR3 has 15 residues. V trimming: 7 bases; J trimming: 6 bases; junction bases outside the gene matches: 9. The CDR3 loop is CASTLRGTVNSPLHF. In nucleotides, the CDR3 is TGTGCCAGCACTCTTCGAGGGACAGTTAATTCACCCCTCCACTTT.

The chain links TRBV7-8 to TRBJ2-5, with D perhaps being TRBD1 or TRBD2 (5 bases each). CDR1 SGHVS and CDR2 FQNEAQ come from the germline V gene. The CDR3 contains 15 residues. V dropped 2 bases and J dropped 1 base, with 11 bases sitting between them. CDR3 residues: CASSLWGGPQETQYF. The CDR3 bases are TGTGCCAGCAGCTTATGGGGCGGGCCCCAAGAGACCCAGTACTTC.

V is TRBV5-4 and J is TRBJ1-6, with a possible D match to TRBD1 (5 bases). The CDR3 sequence is 14 residues long. In germline, CDR1 is SGHNT, CDR2 YYREEE (reference sequence). The V end was cut by 0 bases, the J end by 10 bases, with 11 bases between. CDR3 sequence: CASSLDRLLSPLHF. The CDR3 coding sequence is TGTGCCAGCAGCTTGGACAGGCTTCTCTCACCCCTCCACTTT.

On this clone itself: The junction departs from germline at one end; a sequencing error may be responsible. Here the CDR3 reads CASSHDRGTPGGKIF. In nucleotides, the CDR3 is TGTGCCAGCAGCCACGACAGGGGAACACCGGGGGGTAAAATTTTT. V gene TRBV6-5 combines with J gene TRBJ2-2; D is perhaps TRBD1 (8 bases). Germline V lookup: CDR1 MNHEY, CDR2 SVGAGI. The CDR3 covers 15 residues.

The V and J genes are TRBV4-1 and TRBJ2-1, with TRBD2 identical over 9 bases. In germline, CDR1 is MGHRA, CDR2 YSYEKL. V was pared by 4 bases and J by 9 bases, with 13 bases of the junction left unmatched. This CDR3 has 16 residues. The CDR3 sequence is CASSPPLAGPEGEQFF. CDR3 bases: TGCGCCAGCAGCCCTCCGCTAGCGGGACCTGAAGGTGAGCAGTTCTTC.

The CDR3 DNA is TGCGCCAGCCACGCCGGGACGGTGAACACTGAAGCTTTCTTT. It specifies CASHAGTVNTEAFF. The chain links TRBV5-1 to TRBJ1-1; D might be TRBD1 (5 bases). The CDR3 totals 14 residues. Germline CDR1 is SGHRS and CDR2 is YFSETQ. The ends were cut back, 7 bases at V and 0 bases at J, with 13 bases in the middle.

The CDR3 here is CASTPWDRAGRSYGYTF. The CDR3, as DNA: TGTGCCAGTACTCCCTGGGACAGGGCCGGTCGATCCTATGGCTACACCTTC. This chain links TRBV19 with TRBJ1-2; 9 bases map to TRBD1. The germline V gene encodes CDR1 LNHDA and CDR2 SQIVND (reference sequence). Losses at the gene ends were 7 bases for V and 4 bases for J; bases not matched to a gene: 16. The CDR3 sequence is 17 residues long.